Below, 25 T cell receptor beta chains from the same sample are listed, as sequenced in a study of beta chain features in type 1 diabetes. Study outcomes and limitations: Researchers report that Type 1 diabetes patients had moderately but significantly shorter TCRB CDR3s across all four CD4+ subsets.

Investigators reverse transcribed all isolated RNA, so they sequenced expressed TCRB transcripts. Sequencing used immunoSEQ multiplex PCR; TCRdb keeps in-frame clones, though not all of them. The sample consists of about 240,000 clones, 11% to 15% of them appearing once. Their antigen targets remain unknown. Sequencing used naive CD4+ T cells from blood. The receptors derive from a man aged 25 to 45 with type 1 diabetes.

This clone was picked up one time. This sequence joins TRBV5-1 and TRBJ2-3; D gene unclear. The CDR3 extends over 16 amino acids. The germline V gene has CDR1 SGHRS and CDR2 YFSETQ. Trimming left V 0 bases short and J 4 bases short, with 15 bases between. The CDR3 DNA sequence: TGCGCCAGCAGCTTGGTGACCCAACGGGTTGCAGATACGCAGTATTTT. It is translated as CASSLVTQRVADTQYF.

This clone has just a few counts. This sequence joins TRBV18 and TRBJ1-1, with D uncertain. With 2 bases removed from V and 7 bases from J, the gap between germline ends came to 11 bases. Germline CDR1 reads KGHSH; CDR2 reads LQKENI. CDR3 length: 13 amino acids. The CDR3 loop reads CASSPAAGDEAFF. The CDR3 DNA follows: TGTGCCAGCTCACCAGCCGCGGGAGATGAAGCTTTCTTT.

In its sample, this clone was seen a few times. As DNA, the CDR3 is TGCGCCACCGCCCTGGAGGGAGTTATCACAGATACGCAGTATTTT. Residues: CATALEGVITDTQYF. This chain uses TRBV5-1 with TRBJ2-3; possibly TRBD2 for D (6 bases). The CDR3 is 15 residues long. The germline gives CDR1 SGHRS, CDR2 YFSETQ. V lost 9 bases, J lost 2 bases, and 19 bases lay in between.

The V call is TRBV10-1, the J call TRBJ2-7; 9 nucleotides align to TRBD1. This CDR3 comprises 13 residues. Germline CDR1 WNHNN, CDR2 SYGVQD (reference sequence). V shed 6 bases, J shed 5 bases, and the junction held 5 bases outside the gene matches. The CDR3 loop reads CASSRDRVNEQYF. Written as DNA, the CDR3 is TGCGCCAGCAGCCGGGACAGGGTCAACGAGCAGTACTTC.

The chain uses TRBV6-5 and TRBJ2-6; D gene unclear. The CDR3 length is 14 residues. Trimming shortened V by 7 bases and J by 2 bases, and 9 bases separated the two germline ends. CDR1 and CDR2 from the germline V gene are MNHEY and SVGAGI. Here the CDR3 DNA reads TGTGCCAGCACCGATACTACTGGGGCCAACGTCCTGACTTTC. This sequence encodes CASTDTTGANVLTF.

This clone was seen a few times. For the CDR3, the DNA is TGTGCCAGCCGCCCTCTGCCGGGATCGAACTATGGCTACACCTTC. It yields the protein CASRPLPGSNYGYTF. This chain links TRBV7-2 with TRBJ1-2; D is unresolved. The ends were cut back, 8 bases at V and 2 bases at J, with 18 bases in the middle. In germline, CDR1 is SGHTA, CDR2 FQGNSA. This CDR3 has 15 residues.

V gene TRBV11-2 combines with J gene TRBJ2-2; D is uncertain. V was trimmed by 4 bases and J by 0 bases, leaving 12 bases between them. Germline CDR1 SGHAT, CDR2 FQNNGV. The CDR3 has 16 amino acids. CDR3 loop: CASSSFGQANTGELFF. Here the CDR3 DNA reads TGTGCCAGCAGCTCCTTTGGCCAGGCGAACACCGGGGAGCTGTTTTTT. Supplemented by reference TRBV11-2 and TRBJ2-2, the full variable domain reads EAGVAQSPRYKIIEKRQSVAFWCNPISGHATLYWYQQILGQGPKLLIQFQNNGVVDDSQLPKDRFSAERLKGVDSTLKIQPAKLEDSAVYLCASSSFGQANTGELFFGEGSRLTVL.

This clone appeared once. The rearrangement uses TRBV4-2 and TRBJ2-7; 8 positions agree with TRBD1. Germline V gene lookup returns CDR1 LGHNA and CDR2 YNFKEQ. The CDR3 has 16 amino acids. Losses at the gene ends were 0 bases for V and 6 bases for J; bases not matched to a gene: 10. For the CDR3, the DNA is TGTGCCAGCAGCCAAGAAGTCGGGACAGGTGGGGGCGAGCAGTACTTC. Amino acids: CASSQEVGTGGGEQYF.

This clone was counted a single time. This sequence joins TRBV5-6 and TRBJ2-7; 10 bases are shared with TRBD1. CDR3 length: 14 amino acids. Losses at the gene ends were 3 bases for V and 5 bases for J; bases not matched to a gene: 5. Germline CDR1 SGHDT, CDR2 YYEEEE. The CDR3 DNA is TGTGCCAGCAGCTCGGGACAGGGGTCCCACGAGCAGTACTTC. Protein sequence: CASSSGQGSHEQYF.

This clone was counted a few times. Other nucleotide sequences in the sample specify the same CDR3. The chain has TRBV5-1 and TRBJ1-4; 7 bases agree with TRBD1. The CDR3 is 14 residues long. Trimming removed 0 bases from V and 5 bases from J; junction bases left unmatched: 1. Germline V CDR1 and CDR2: SGHRS, YFSETQ. The CDR3 region has the DNA TGCGCCAGCAGCTTGGGACAGGGAAATGAAAAACTGTTTTTT. Translated: CASSLGQGNEKLFF.

The sample holds one count of this clone. The chain carries TRBV25-1 and TRBJ2-6, with D perhaps matching TRBD1 (5 bases). Between the trimmed V and J ends, which lost 3 bases and 4 bases, there was a span of 10 bases. The CDR3 sequence is 15 residues long. Germline V CDR1 and CDR2: MGHDK, SYGVNS. The CDR3 reads CASSDRVSGANVLTF. The CDR3 coding sequence is TGTGCCAGCAGTGACAGGGTTTCCGGGGCCAACGTCCTGACTTTC. The full variable domain, in which reference TRBV25-1 and TRBJ2-6 provide the parts outside the CDR3, is EADIYQTPRYLVIGTGKKITLECSQTMGHDKMYWYQQDPGMELHLIHYSYGVNSTEKGDLSSESTVSRIRTEHFPLTLESARPSHTSQYLCASSDRVSGANVLTFGAGSRLTVL.

This clone was recorded a few times. The chain couples TRBV14 to TRBJ1-1, with D perhaps TRBD1 (6 bases). This CDR3 has 14 residues. With 4 bases removed from V and 4 bases from J, the gap between germline ends came to 13 bases. The germline CDR1 and CDR2 sequences are SGHDN and FVKESK. The CDR3 sequence: CASSPQQGSTEAFF. In DNA form, the CDR3 reads TGTGCCAGCAGCCCCCAGCAGGGGAGCACTGAAGCTTTCTTT.

With respect to this clone: The sample carries other DNA sequences with the same CDR3. The chain carries TRBV18 and TRBJ1-1, with D possibly TRBD1 on 5 matching bases. V lost 3 bases, J lost 1 base, and 6 bases lay in between. The CDR3 is 13 amino acids. Germline CDR1 is KGHSH and CDR2 is LQKENI. The CDR3 loop is CASSPGQNTEAFF. Written as DNA, the CDR3 is TGTGCCAGCTCACCCGGACAGAACACTGAAGCTTTCTTT.

The genes are TRBV2 and TRBJ1-2; TRBD1 might be the D (5 bases). Germline CDR1 and CDR2: SNHLY and FYNNEI. The CDR3 is made up of 12 amino acids. With 2 bases removed from V and 5 bases from J, the gap between germline ends came to 6 bases. The chain's CDR3 is CASSEQGYGYTF. The DNA for the CDR3 is TGTGCCAGCAGTGAACAGGGTTATGGCTACACCTTC.

A few counts support this clone. This chain links TRBV5-1 with TRBJ1-1; 9 positions match TRBD1. The CDR3 has 14 amino acids. The germline CDR1 and CDR2 sequences are SGHRS and YFSETQ. V lost 4 bases and J lost 6; bases outside the gene matches: 7. In DNA, the CDR3 is TGCGCCAGCAGCCCCCCGTGGACAGGGGCTGAAGCTTTCTTT. Translated: CASSPPWTGAEAFF.

Only a few counts were recorded for this clone. The rearrangement uses TRBV29-1 and TRBJ1-1; 11 nucleotides match TRBD1. The CDR3 is 13 residues long. Per the germline V gene, CDR1 is SQVTM and CDR2 is ANQGSEA. V lost 6 bases to trimming and J lost 4 bases; unmatched junction nucleotides: 4. The CDR3 nucleotides are TGCAGCGTAACCGGGACAGGGGGCACTGAAGCTTTCTTT. It yields the protein CSVTGTGGTEAFF.

The rearrangement links TRBV10-3 to TRBJ1-4; D is possibly TRBD1 (5 bases). CDR3 length: 12 amino acids. Between the trimmed V and J ends, which lost 7 bases and 10 bases, there was a span of 13 bases. From germline, CDR1 is ENHRY and CDR2 SYGVKD. The CDR3 is CAIKEQDGKLFF. CDR3 sequence (DNA): TGTGCCATCAAGGAACAGGACGGAAAACTGTTTTTT.

This clone was detected only a few times. The J gene is TRBJ1-5, the V gene TRBV30; D is undetermined. Germline CDR1 is GTSNPN and CDR2 is SVGIG (reference sequence). The V end lost 2 bases, the J end lost 5 bases, and 13 bases lay between the germline ends. The CDR3 has 14 residues. CDR3 sequence reads: CAWSPQMGDQPQHF. The CDR3 DNA sequence: TGTGCCTGGAGTCCGCAGATGGGAGATCAGCCCCAGCATTTT.

The chain has TRBV5-1 and TRBJ2-3, with TRBD2 identical over 9 bases. J gave up 6 bases and V 0 bases, and 2 bases lay outside the gene matches. The germline gives CDR1 SGHRS, CDR2 YFSETQ. The CDR3 length is 14 residues. The CDR3 bases are TGCGCCAGCAGCTTGGGGACTAGCGAGGATACGCAGTATTTT. Translating it yields CASSLGTSEDTQYF.

The rearrangement joins TRBV6-5 to TRBJ1-2; 10 bases match TRBD1. Germline assignment: CDR1 MNHEY and CDR2 SVGAGI. The CDR3 has 13 residues. The trim removed 6 bases at V and 8 bases at J, leaving 6 bases unmatched. CDR3 region: CASRRQGAEGYTF. The CDR3 nucleotides read TGTGCCAGCAGACGACAGGGGGCTGAAGGCTACACCTTC.

This clone was counted only a few times. V and J are TRBV30 and TRBJ1-2; D ambiguous. The V end was cut by 4 bases, the J end by 4 bases, with 10 bases between. This CDR3 spans 12 amino acids. Per the germline V gene, CDR1 is GTSNPN and CDR2 is SVGIG (reference sequence). CDR3 residues: CAWKSQSYGYTF. Here the CDR3 DNA reads TGTGCCTGGAAATCACAAAGCTATGGCTACACCTTC.

This clone was counted once. The chain carries TRBV5-1 and TRBJ2-2, with a weak D call TRBD1 (6 bases). Per the germline V gene, CDR1 is SGHRS and CDR2 is YFSETQ. Trimming cost V 4 bases and J 5 bases, with 9 bases left between them. The CDR3 runs 13 residues. The CDR3 nucleotides read TGCGCCAGCAGCGGGGACATAACCGGGGAGCTGTTTTTT. Translation gives CASSGDITGELFF.

This clone was observed a handful of times. The chain has TRBV11-2 and TRBJ1-1, with D possibly being TRBD1 (5 bases). The germline gives CDR1 SGHAT, CDR2 FQNNGV. The CDR3 has 13 residues. V lost 0 bases, J lost 6 bases, and 8 bases lay in between. This CDR3 is CASSLDRGSEAFF. CDR3 bases: TGTGCCAGCAGCTTAGATAGGGGTTCTGAAGCTTTCTTT.

This clone has only a few counts. This sample includes further DNA sequences coding for the same CDR3. This chain joins TRBV5-1 and TRBJ1-2; D gene ambiguous. CDR3 length equals 12 residues. Germline V gene lookup returns CDR1 SGHRS and CDR2 YFSETQ. The germline V and J ends were trimmed by 2 bases and 4 bases, with 6 bases remaining between them. This CDR3 reads CASSLDSYGYTF. DNA for the CDR3: TGCGCCAGCAGCTTAGACTCCTATGGCTACACCTTC.

The chain carries TRBV2 and TRBJ1-5, with D possibly matching TRBD1 (6 bases). The CDR3 is made up of 15 amino acids. The germline V and J ends were trimmed by 6 bases and 2 bases, with 14 bases remaining between them. Germline lookup yields CDR1 SNHLY and CDR2 FYNNEI. The CDR3 bases are TGTGCCAGCAGAGTACAGGGAATCGGCAATCAGCCCCAGCATTTT. Protein sequence: CASRVQGIGNQPQHF.